Reported below is one TCR beta chain. Study members were between about 18 and 100 years old and lived in over 20 US regions. V was pared by 8 bases and J by 12 bases, with 10 bases of the junction left unmatched. The CDR3 contains 13 residues. CDR1 is MGHRA and CDR2 is YSYEKL in the germline V gene. The data were obtained in a study of blood T cell repertoires in COVID-19. Background on the study: Whether acute or convalescent, the COVID-19 samples came from the United States, Italy and Spain. PBMCs, B-cell-depleted T cells, or T cells were the source of the cDNA or gDNA that made up the material.

In the study's own analysis: Reference gene primers were amplified, and this amplification served to estimate nucleated cell counts. The method was immunoSEQ multiplex PCR; TCRdb's version includes in-frame clones alone and lacks a portion of them. V, J and clone size reflect that table, while D and trimming were determined from the DNA. The table has 200,000 to 250,000 clones, 90% seen once. The receptor's source is a man between 25 and 39 years old who had been exposed to COVID-19. J is TRBJ1-4 and V is TRBV4-1; 9 bases fit TRBD1. What was sequenced was PBMCs or T cells enriched from blood (not recorded which). As DNA, the CDR3 is TGCGCCAGCCAGGGGACAGGGACTGCGGAACTGTTTTTT. This encodes CASQGTGTAELFF.